This T cell receptor beta chain was sequenced in a study of blood T cell repertoires in COVID-19. Study background: PBMCs, B-cell-depleted T cells, or T cells were the source of the cDNA or gDNA that made up the material.

In the authors' workflow: Reference gene primer amplification in the assay estimated nucleated cell counts. Clones were read by immunoSEQ multiplex PCR, and TCRdb kept only the in-frame ones, dropping some. V and J calls and clone size are copied from that table; D and trimming were computed from the DNA. The table has approximately 170,000 clones, around 74% seen once; the top ten hold around 2.9%. V shed 6 bases and J 3 bases; nucleotides not matched to a gene: 4. Germline assignment: CDR1 MDHEN and CDR2 SYDVKM. The CDR3 covers 13 residues. The specimen sequenced was peripheral blood. V and J are TRBV28 and TRBJ1-2, with 7 bases identical to TRBD1. The TCR comes from a woman at least 80 years old with acute or convalescent COVID-19. Written as DNA, the CDR3 is TGTGCCAGCAGCCGAGGACAGGACTATGGCTACACCTTC. This translates into CASSRGQDYGYTF.